Each of the 14 T cell receptor beta chains below was sequenced from the same sample in a study of response to subunit inactivated influenza vaccine. TCRdb re-called the RT-PCR reads through MiXCR, storing one row per CDR3 protein. The table records over 650,000 distinct CDR3 sequences, around 20% of them present only once. This specimen was PBMCs from blood, taken about 5 days after vaccination. The receptors come from a man aged 50 to 59 who received an inactivated influenza vaccine.

The sample holds many counts of this clonotype. This sequence joins TRBV28 and TRBJ2-1, with unresolved D. CDR1 is MDHEN, CDR2 SYDVKM, per germline. With 0 bases removed from V and 7 bases from J, the gap between germline ends came to 4 bases. This CDR3 is built from 12 residues. The CDR3 is CASSLWANEQFF. As DNA, the CDR3 is TGTGCCAGCAGTTTATGGGCGAATGAGCAGTTCTTC.

The chain has TRBV7-2 and TRBJ2-3; TRBD2 might be the D (6 bases). Germline V lookup: CDR1 SGHTA, CDR2 FQGNSA. Trimming cost V 0 bases and J 3 bases, with 10 bases left between them. This CDR3 contains 15 residues. CDR3 in amino acids: CASSLAAGRTDTQYF. CDR3 sequence (DNA): TGTGCCAGCAGCTTAGCAGCAGGGAGGACAGATACGCAGTATTTT.

The CDR3 spells CASSMTRNIQYF. The CDR3 bases are TGTGCCAGCAGTATGACCCGAAACATTCAGTACTTC. This chain links TRBV12-3 or TRBV12-4 with TRBJ2-4, with unresolved D. The CDR3 extends over 12 amino acids. Trimming took 5 bases from V and 6 from J, leaving 8 bases between them.

This clonotype has a count of ten or more. This chain connects TRBV4-2 to TRBJ2-2; TRBD2 agrees at 14 bases. This CDR3 comprises 18 residues. Germline trimming cut 4 bases from V and 3 bases from J; bases unmatched to any gene: 7. In germline, CDR1 is LGHNA, CDR2 YNFKEQ. DNA of the CDR3: TGTGCCAGCAGCCCGGGGACTAGCGGGAGCCCGGACACCGGGGAGCTGTTTTTT. Protein sequence: CASSPGTSGSPDTGELFF.

This clonotype was seen only a few times. This sequence joins TRBV20-1 and TRBJ1-5; D gene unclear. Trimming took 0 bases from V and 1 from J, leaving 4 bases between them. From germline, CDR1 is DFQATT and CDR2 SNEGSKA (reference sequence). This CDR3 is built from 13 residues. The CDR3 sequence is CSARDPSNQPQHF. As DNA, the CDR3 is TGCAGTGCTAGAGATCCCAGCAATCAGCCCCAGCATTTT.

This clonotype was seen a few times. The chain joins TRBV12-3 or TRBV12-4 to TRBJ1-4, with D unclear. CDR3 length equals 13 residues. Trimming stripped 3 bases from V and 7 bases from J, with 9 bases between. This CDR3 reads CASSFPPSEKLFF. DNA of the CDR3: TGTGCCAGCAGTTTTCCCCCGAGTGAAAAACTGTTTTTT.

A single count supports this clonotype. This chain connects TRBV11-2 to TRBJ2-5; 7 bases agree with TRBD1. Germline CDR1 is SGHAT and CDR2 is FQNNGV. The CDR3 spans 18 residues. Trimming removed 2 bases from V and 5 bases from J; junction bases left unmatched: 17. The CDR3 nucleotides read TGTGCCAGCAGCTTATACCGGGACAGCCACGAGGCATGGGAGACCCAGTACTTC. This encodes CASSLYRDSHEAWETQYF. Variable domain in full (rest from reference TRBV11-2 and TRBJ2-5): EAGVAQSPRYKIIEKRQSVAFWCNPISGHATLYWYQQILGQGPKLLIQFQNNGVVDDSQLPKDRFSAERLKGVDSTLKIQPAKLEDSAVYLCASSLYRDSHEAWETQYFGPGTRLLVL.

In this sample, this clonotype turned up a few times. The chain uses TRBV7-2 and TRBJ2-1; no clear D gene. V was cut by 0 bases and J by 5 bases, with 11 bases left in between. The CDR3 consists of 15 residues. The germline V gene encodes CDR1 SGHTA and CDR2 FQGNSA. Here the CDR3 DNA reads TGTGCCAGCAGCTTAGCAGGGTCCGGAAACAATGAGCAGTTCTTC. Translating gives CASSLAGSGNNEQFF.

This clonotype was detected a few times. The rearrangement joins TRBV29-1 to TRBJ1-5, with D tentatively TRBD1 (6 bases). The germline gives CDR1 SQVTM, CDR2 ANQGSEA. The germline V and J ends were trimmed by 6 bases and 0 bases, with 12 bases remaining between them. The CDR3 is 14 residues long. CDR3 DNA sequence: TGCAGCGTAGCCGGGACAACTAGCAATCAGCCCCAGCATTTT. Protein product: CSVAGTTSNQPQHF. Full variable domain (missing parts from reference TRBV29-1 and TRBJ1-5): SAVISQKPSRDICQRGTSLTIQCQVDSQVTMMFWYRQQPGQSLTLIATANQGSEATYESGFVIDKFPISRPNLTFSTLTVSNMSPEDSSIYLCSVAGTTSNQPQHFGDGTRLSIL.

This clonotype was detected a few times. The CDR3 region has the DNA TGTGCCAGCAGTGGGTGGACAGGGCCGAATTCACCCCTCCACTTT. It yields the protein CASSGWTGPNSPLHF. V gene TRBV7-9 combines with J gene TRBJ1-6; 8 bases map to TRBD1. The CDR3 is 15 residues long. The trim removed 6 bases at V and 7 bases at J, leaving 8 bases unmatched. Germline V gene lookup returns CDR1 SEHNR and CDR2 FQNEAQ (reference sequence).

CDR3 loop: CASSRTGQSYEQYF. Written as DNA, the CDR3 is TGTGCCAGCAGTCGGACAGGACAGTCCTACGAGCAGTACTTC. The V gene is TRBV12-3 or TRBV12-4, the J gene TRBJ2-7; TRBD1 matches at 7 bases. The junction had 5 bases not matched to a gene; V was cut back by 5 bases and J by 1 base. There are 14 residues in the CDR3.

This rearrangement joins TRBV4-3 to TRBJ2-7; 10 nucleotides align to TRBD2. CDR3 length: 16 amino acids. Germline V gene sequence: CDR1 LGHNA, CDR2 YSLEER. Unmatched junction bases numbered 7, after V lost 1 base and J lost 4 bases. The CDR3 loop reads CASSQASGSFGYEQYF. In DNA, the CDR3 is TGCGCCAGCAGCCAAGCTAGCGGGAGTTTTGGTTACGAGCAGTACTTC.

In this sample, this clonotype turned up a few times. The J gene is TRBJ1-3, the V gene TRBV4-3; TRBD1 matches at 10 bases. The CDR3 is 16 amino acids. Trimming at V came to 0 bases and at J to 4 bases, leaving 3 bases not matched to a gene. Germline loops: CDR1 LGHNA, CDR2 YSLEER. This CDR3 reads CASSQDDRGLGNTIYF. CDR3 DNA: TGCGCCAGCAGCCAAGATGACAGGGGGCTCGGAAACACCATATATTTT.

This chain connects TRBV2 to TRBJ2-1, with 13 nucleotides matching TRBD2. The V gene's germline CDR1 is SNHLY and CDR2 FYNNEI. This CDR3 has 14 residues. Trimming at V came to 7 bases and at J to 8 bases, leaving 5 bases not matched to a gene. CDR3 amino acids: CASTGTSGIDEQFF. CDR3 bases: TGTGCCAGCACTGGGACTAGCGGGATCGATGAGCAGTTCTTC.